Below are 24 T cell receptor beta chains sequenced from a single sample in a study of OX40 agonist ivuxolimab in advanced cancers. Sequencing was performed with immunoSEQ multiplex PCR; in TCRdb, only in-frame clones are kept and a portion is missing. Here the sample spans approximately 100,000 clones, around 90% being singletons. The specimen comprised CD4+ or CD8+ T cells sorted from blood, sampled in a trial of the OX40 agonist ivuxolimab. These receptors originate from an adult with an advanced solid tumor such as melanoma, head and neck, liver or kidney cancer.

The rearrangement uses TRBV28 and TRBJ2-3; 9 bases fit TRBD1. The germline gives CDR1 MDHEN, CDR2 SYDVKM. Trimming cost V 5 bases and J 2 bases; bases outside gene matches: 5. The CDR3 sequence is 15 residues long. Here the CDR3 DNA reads TGTGCCAGCAGTAACAGGGGGCCCCTCACAGATACGCAGTATTTT. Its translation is CASSNRGPLTDTQYF.

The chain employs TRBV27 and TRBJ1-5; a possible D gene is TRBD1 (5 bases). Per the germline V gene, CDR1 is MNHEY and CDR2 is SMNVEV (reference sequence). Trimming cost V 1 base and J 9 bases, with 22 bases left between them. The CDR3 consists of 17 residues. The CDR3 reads CASSLYYGAGGIRPQHF. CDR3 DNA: TGTGCCAGCAGTTTATATTACGGGGCGGGGGGGATTCGGCCCCAGCATTTT.

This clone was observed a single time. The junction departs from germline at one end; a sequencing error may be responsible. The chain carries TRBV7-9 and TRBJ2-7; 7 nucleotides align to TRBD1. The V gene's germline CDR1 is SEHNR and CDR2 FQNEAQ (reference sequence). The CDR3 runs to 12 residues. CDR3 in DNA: TGTGCCAGCAGCTTAGGGTCCGGGACAGTCGACTTC. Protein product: CASSLGSGTVDF.

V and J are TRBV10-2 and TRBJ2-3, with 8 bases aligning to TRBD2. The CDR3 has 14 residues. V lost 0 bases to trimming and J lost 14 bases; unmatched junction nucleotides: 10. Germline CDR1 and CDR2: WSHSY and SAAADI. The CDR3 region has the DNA TGCGCCAGCAGTGAGTCCGGCGGGGGGATGATTTGGTATTTT. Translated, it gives CASSESGGGMIWYF.

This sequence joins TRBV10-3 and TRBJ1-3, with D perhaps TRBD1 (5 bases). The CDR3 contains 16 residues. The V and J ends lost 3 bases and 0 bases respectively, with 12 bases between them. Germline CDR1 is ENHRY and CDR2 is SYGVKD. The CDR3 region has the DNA TGTGCCATCAGTGATTTCGCGACAGACTCTGGAAACACCATATATTTT. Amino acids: CAISDFATDSGNTIYF.

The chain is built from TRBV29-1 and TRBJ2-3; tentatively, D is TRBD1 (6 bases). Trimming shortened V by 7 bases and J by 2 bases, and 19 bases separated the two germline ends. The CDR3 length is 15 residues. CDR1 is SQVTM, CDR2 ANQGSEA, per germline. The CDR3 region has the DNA TGCAGCGAGCGGAACCCGCAGGGGCACACAGATACGCAGTATTTT. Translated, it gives CSERNPQGHTDTQYF.

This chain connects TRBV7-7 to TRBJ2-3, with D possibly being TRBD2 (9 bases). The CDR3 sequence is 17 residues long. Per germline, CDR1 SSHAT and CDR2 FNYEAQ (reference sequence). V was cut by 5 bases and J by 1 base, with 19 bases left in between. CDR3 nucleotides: TGTGCCAGCAGCCCAGGGGGCGGGGGGGGCCGCACAGATACGCAGTATTTT. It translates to CASSPGGGGGRTDTQYF.

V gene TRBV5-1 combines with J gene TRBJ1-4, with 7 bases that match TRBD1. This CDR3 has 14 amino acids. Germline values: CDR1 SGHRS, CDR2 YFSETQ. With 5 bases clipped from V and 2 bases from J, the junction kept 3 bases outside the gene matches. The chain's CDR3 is CASSRDSTNEKLFF. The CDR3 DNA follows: TGCGCCAGCAGTCGGGACAGTACTAATGAAAAACTGTTTTTT.

CDR3 residues: CASSSRQQETQYF. DNA of the CDR3: TGCGCCAGCAGCTCAAGACAACAAGAGACCCAGTACTTC. V gene TRBV5-1 combines with J gene TRBJ2-5, with D uncertain. Between the trimmed V and J ends, which lost 3 bases and 2 bases, there was a span of 8 bases. CDR3 length equals 13 residues. CDR1 is SGHRS, CDR2 YFSETQ, per germline.

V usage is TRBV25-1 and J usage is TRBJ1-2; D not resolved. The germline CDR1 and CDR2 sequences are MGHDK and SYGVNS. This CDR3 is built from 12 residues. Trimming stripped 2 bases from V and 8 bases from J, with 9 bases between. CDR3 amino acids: CASSERVGGYTF. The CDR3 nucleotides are TGTGCCAGCAGTGAACGGGTAGGCGGCTACACCTTC.

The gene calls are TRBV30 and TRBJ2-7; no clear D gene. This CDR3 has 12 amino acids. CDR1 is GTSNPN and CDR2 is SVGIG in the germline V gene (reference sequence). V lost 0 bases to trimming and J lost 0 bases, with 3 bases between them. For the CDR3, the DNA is TGTGCCTGGAGTGTCAGCTCCTACGAGCAGTACTTC. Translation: CAWSVSSYEQYF. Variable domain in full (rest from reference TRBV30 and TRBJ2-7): SQTIHQWPATLVQPVGSPLSLECTVEGTSNPNLYWYRQAAGRGLQLLFYSVGIGQISSEVPQNLSASRPQDRQFILSSKKLLLSDSGFYLCAWSVSSYEQYFGPGTRLTVT.

CDR3 DNA: TGCAGTGCTCGGAGCGGGGCCGAGCAGTACTTC. Protein sequence: CSARSGAEQYF. This rearrangement joins TRBV20-1 to TRBJ2-7, with TRBD2 matching 7 bases. V gave up 5 bases and J gave up 6 bases; unmatched junction bases: 4. The CDR3 loop spans 11 amino acids. Germline lookup yields CDR1 DFQATT and CDR2 SNEGSKA (reference sequence).

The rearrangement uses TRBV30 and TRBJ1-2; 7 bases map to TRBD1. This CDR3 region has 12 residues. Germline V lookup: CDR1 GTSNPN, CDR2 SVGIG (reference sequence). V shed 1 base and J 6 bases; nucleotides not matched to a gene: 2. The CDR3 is CAWSAGGHGYTF. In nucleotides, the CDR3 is TGTGCCTGGAGTGCAGGGGGTCATGGCTACACCTTC.

The CDR3 DNA reads TGTGCCAGCAGCCTACGGACTAACACAGATACGCAGTATTTT. Translating it yields CASSLRTNTDTQYF. V usage is TRBV7-2 and J usage is TRBJ2-3; perhaps TRBD2 as D (6 bases). V was cut by 5 bases and J by 2 bases, with 11 bases left in between. Looked up from germline, CDR1 is SGHTA and CDR2 is FQGNSA. This CDR3 has 14 residues.

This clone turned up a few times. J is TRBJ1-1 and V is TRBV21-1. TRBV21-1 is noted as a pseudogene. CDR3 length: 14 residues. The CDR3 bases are TGTGCCAGCAGTTCCGGGACGGAGAACACTGAAGCTTTCTTT. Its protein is CASSSGTENTEAFF.

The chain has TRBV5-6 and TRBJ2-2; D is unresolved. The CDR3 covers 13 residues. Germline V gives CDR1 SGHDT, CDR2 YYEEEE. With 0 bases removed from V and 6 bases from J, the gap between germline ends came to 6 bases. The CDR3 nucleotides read TGTGCCAGCAGCTTGGGAGAAGCCGGGGAGCTGTTTTTT. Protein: CASSLGEAGELFF.

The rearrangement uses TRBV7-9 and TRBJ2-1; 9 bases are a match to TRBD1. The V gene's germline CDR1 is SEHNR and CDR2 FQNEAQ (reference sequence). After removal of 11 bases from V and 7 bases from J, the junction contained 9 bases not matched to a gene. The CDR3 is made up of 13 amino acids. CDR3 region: CAGGTGQRNEQFF. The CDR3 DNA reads TGTGCCGGAGGGACAGGGCAAAGGAATGAGCAGTTCTTC.

In DNA, the CDR3 is TGTGCCAGCTCAGACAGCCAAGGGGCATTTGGCTACACCTTC. This gives the protein CASSDSQGAFGYTF. The chain is built from TRBV18 and TRBJ1-2; tentatively, D is TRBD1 (5 bases). The V gene's germline CDR1 is KGHSH and CDR2 LQKENI. The CDR3 extends over 14 amino acids. V was cut by 5 bases and J by 7 bases, with 17 bases left in between.

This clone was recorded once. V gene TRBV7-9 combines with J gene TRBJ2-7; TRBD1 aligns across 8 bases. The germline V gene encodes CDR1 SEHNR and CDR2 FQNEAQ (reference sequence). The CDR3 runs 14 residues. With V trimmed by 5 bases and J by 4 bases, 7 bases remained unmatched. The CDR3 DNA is TGTGCCAGCAGCCACCTCGGACAGGGATACGAGCAGTACTTC. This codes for CASSHLGQGYEQYF. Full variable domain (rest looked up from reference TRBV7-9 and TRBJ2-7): DTGVSQNPRHKITKRGQNVTFRCDPISEHNRLYWYRQTLGQGPEFLTYFQNEAQLEKSRLLSDRFSAERPKGSFSTLEIQRTEQGDSAMYLCASSHLGQGYEQYFGPGTRLTVT.

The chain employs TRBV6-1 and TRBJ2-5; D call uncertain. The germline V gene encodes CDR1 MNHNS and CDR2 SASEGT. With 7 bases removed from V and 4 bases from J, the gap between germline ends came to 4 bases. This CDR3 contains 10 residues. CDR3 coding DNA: TGTGCCAGCAAGACAGAGACCCAGTACTTC. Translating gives CASKTETQYF.

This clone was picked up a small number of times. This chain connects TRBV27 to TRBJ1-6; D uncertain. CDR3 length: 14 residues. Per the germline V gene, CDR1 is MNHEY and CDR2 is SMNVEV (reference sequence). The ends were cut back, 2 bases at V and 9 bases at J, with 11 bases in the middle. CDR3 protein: CASSLTASFSPLHF. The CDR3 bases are TGTGCCAGCAGTTTAACAGCTTCCTTTTCACCCCTCCACTTT.

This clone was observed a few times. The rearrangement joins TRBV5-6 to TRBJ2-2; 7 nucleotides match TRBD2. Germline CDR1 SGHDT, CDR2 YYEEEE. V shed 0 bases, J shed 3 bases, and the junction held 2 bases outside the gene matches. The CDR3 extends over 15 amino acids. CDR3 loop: CASSLGGRDTGELFF. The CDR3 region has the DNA TGTGCCAGCAGCTTGGGAGGGAGGGACACCGGGGAGCTGTTTTTT.

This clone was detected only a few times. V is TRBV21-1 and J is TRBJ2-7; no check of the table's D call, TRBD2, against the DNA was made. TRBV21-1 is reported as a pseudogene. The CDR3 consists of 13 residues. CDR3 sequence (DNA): TGTGCCAGCAGCAAAATTGGAGGGAACGAGCAGTACTTC. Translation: CASSKIGGNEQYF.

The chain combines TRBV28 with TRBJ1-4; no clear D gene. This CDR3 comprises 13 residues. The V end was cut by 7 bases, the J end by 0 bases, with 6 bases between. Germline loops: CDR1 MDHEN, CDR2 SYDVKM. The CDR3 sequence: CASTRTTNEKLFF. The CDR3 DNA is TGTGCCAGCACACGAACAACTAATGAAAAACTGTTTTTT.